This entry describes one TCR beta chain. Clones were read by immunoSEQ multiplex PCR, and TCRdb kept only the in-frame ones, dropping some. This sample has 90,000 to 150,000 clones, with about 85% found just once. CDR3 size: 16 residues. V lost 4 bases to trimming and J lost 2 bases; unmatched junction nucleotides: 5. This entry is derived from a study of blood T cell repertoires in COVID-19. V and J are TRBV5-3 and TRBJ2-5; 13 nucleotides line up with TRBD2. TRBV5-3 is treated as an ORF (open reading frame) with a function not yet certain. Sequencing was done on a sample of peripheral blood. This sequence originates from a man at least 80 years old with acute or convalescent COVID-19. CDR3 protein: CARSPGLAGDQETQYF. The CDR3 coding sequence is TGTGCCAGAAGCCCTGGACTAGCGGGAGATCAAGAGACCCAGTACTTC.